This TCR beta chain was recorded in a study of blood T cell repertoires in COVID-19. Across the study: Samples of COVID-19 (acute and convalescent) were obtained from the United States, Italy and Spain. PBMCs, B-cell-depleted T cells, or T cells provided the cDNA or gDNA that made up the material.

CDR3 length: 16 residues. Losses at the gene ends were 1 base for V and 2 bases for J; bases not matched to a gene: 7. Germline assignment: CDR1 MNHEY and CDR2 SVGEGT. Per the study methods: Nucleated cell counts were estimated from reference gene primer amplification. The method was immunoSEQ multiplex PCR; TCRdb's version includes in-frame clones alone and lacks a portion of them. The V and J calls and clone size were taken over from that table, and D and trimming were inferred from the DNA. The table has about 77,000 clones, more than 80% seen once. The chain links TRBV6-2 or TRBV6-3 to TRBJ2-5; 7 bases align to TRBD2. Material for sequencing was peripheral blood. This clonotype originated in a woman aged 70-85 years with acute or convalescent COVID-19. This CDR3 is CASSYLAGELQETQYF. The CDR3, as DNA: TGTGCCAGCAGTTACTTGGCGGGGGAGCTACAAGAGACCCAGTACTTC.